The 7 T cell receptor beta chains presented below share a single source sample, sequenced in a study of CXCR3-negative and CXCR3-positive naive CD8 T cells. Study observations and caveats: Hydrophobicity of TRB CDR3s was greater in CXCR3-positive naive cells than in CXCR3-negative naive cells.

The study made its TRB cDNA libraries by 5' RACE, adding UMI labels. TCRdb reanalyzed the 5' RACE reads and collapses them to one entry per CDR3 protein, without DNA. The sample table includes 130,000 to 150,000 distinct CDR3 sequences. Antigens for these TCRs are unknown. Sequencing was done on a sample of naive CXCR3+ CD8+ T cells from blood. Subset meaning: CD45RO-CCR7+CD27+CD95- naive CD8+ T cells expressing CXCR3 (TNR3+). Receptors were obtained from a human donor in good health. Some clones in this sample may be carry-over from other donors' samples.

V gene TRBV20-1 combines with J gene TRBJ2-7; the D call of TRBD1 rests on TCRdb alone, since no DNA is present to check it. The CDR3 is made up of 12 amino acids. Germline V gene sequence: CDR1 DFQATT, CDR2 SNEGSKA (reference sequence). The CDR3 protein is CSVSDRAYEQYF.

This chain joins TRBV7-9 and TRBJ1-2. The CDR3 length is 14 residues. From germline, CDR1 is SEHNR and CDR2 FQNEAQ (reference sequence). The CDR3 region is CASSLGQYNYGYTF.

The J gene is TRBJ1-1, the V gene TRBV7-9. Germline V gene sequence: CDR1 SEHNR, CDR2 FQNEAQ (reference sequence). CDR3 length: 17 residues. CDR3 region: CASSPPQGGRLNTEAFF.

V gene TRBV5-1 combines with J gene TRBJ2-4; TCRdb outputs TRBD1, but without DNA this stays unchecked. CDR3 length: 18 amino acids. Per the germline V gene, CDR1 is SGHRS and CDR2 is YFSETQ. CDR3 sequence: CASSRATGDPLAKNIQYF.

The chain is built from TRBV11-2 and TRBJ1-1. This CDR3 comprises 14 residues. CDR1 and CDR2 from the germline V gene are SGHAT and FQNNGV. The CDR3 spells CASSLGGDGTEAFF.

The chain is built from TRBV6-4 and TRBJ2-1. Germline V gives CDR1 MRHNA, CDR2 SNTAGT. This CDR3 region has 13 residues. The CDR3 here is CASSAGSYNEQFF.

The rearrangement joins TRBV7-7 to TRBJ2-7; there is no DNA to check the TCRdb D call of TRBD1. This CDR3 has 13 amino acids. Germline CDR1 and CDR2: SSHAT and FNYEAQ (reference sequence). The CDR3 loop reads CASSLVSRYEQYF.